This record concerns one TCR beta chain sequence. The CDR3 covers 12 residues. The V gene's germline CDR1 is SNHLY and CDR2 FYNNEI. After removal of 11 bases from V and 5 bases from J, the junction contained 7 bases not matched to a gene. The data were taken from a study of T cells in Graves' hyperthyroidism and ophthalmopathy. Amplified TCR beta CDR3 regions came from RNA transcripts. First-round RT-PCR with HTBI primers amplified the TCR CDR3 region. TCRdb used MiXCR to reprocess the multiplex PCR reads, holding one entry per CDR3 protein. The data show around 560,000 distinct CDR3 sequences, around 17% seen once.

Source material: blood. The chain uses TRBV2 and TRBJ2-7; 9 bases are shared with TRBD2. This TCR was recovered from a woman younger than 30 with Graves' hyperthyroidism. CDR3 sequence reads: CAWGGRVHEQYF. CDR3 bases: TGTGCCTGGGGCGGGAGGGTTCACGAGCAGTACTTC.